A selection of T cell receptor beta chains follows, all from one sample in a study of cytomegalovirus exposure and HLA in healthy donors. TCRdb's copy holds only in-frame clones and misses some; the assay was immunoSEQ multiplex PCR. The sample totals around 55,000 clones. Sequencing was done on a sample of PBMCs. The source of these receptors is a man aged 50-60 years in good health and CMV-seropositive. Both conserved end residues are part of each CDR3. D genes are given only for firm matches.

v_gene	d_gene	j_gene	CDR3aa	CDR3nt
TRBV28	TRBD1	TRBJ1-2	CASSPGQGVDGYTF	TGTGCCAGCAGTCCGGGACAGGGGGTTGATGGCTACACCTTC
TRBV6-1	.	TRBJ1-3	CASSAPLGAGNTIYF	TGTGCCAGCAGCGCCCCGCTCGGGGCTGGAAACACCATATATTTT
TRBV5-1	TRBD1	TRBJ1-5	CASSMGDRENQPQHF	TGCGCCAGCAGCATGGGGGACAGGGAAAATCAGCCCCAGCATTTT
TRBV5-5	.	TRBJ1-5	CASSLDTGNNQPQHF	TGTGCCAGCAGCTTGGACACGGGGAACAATCAGCCCCAGCATTTT
TRBV5-4	TRBD1	TRBJ1-4	CASSLAVGTGPTILFF	TGTGCCAGCAGCTTGGCGGTAGGGACAGGTCCAACAATCCTGTTTTTT
TRBV19	TRBD2	TRBJ2-3	CASSATSGRGTDTQYF	TGTGCCAGTAGTGCGACTAGCGGGAGAGGCACAGATACGCAGTATTTT
TRBV6-5	.	TRBJ2-1	CASSYSPVGNNEQFF	TGTGCCAGCAGTTACTCCCCGGTCGGGAACAATGAGCAGTTCTTC
TRBV15	TRBD2	TRBJ2-5	CATSRGEGQETQYF	TGTGCCACCAGCAGAGGGGAGGGCCAAGAGACCCAGTACTTC
TRBV5-1	TRBD1	TRBJ2-1	CASSLEGTGSNEQFF	TGCGCCAGCAGCTTAGAGGGGACAGGGTCCAATGAGCAGTTCTTC
TRBV11-2	TRBD2	TRBJ2-1	CASSTTSGFNEQFF	TGTGCCAGCAGCACCACTAGCGGATTCAATGAGCAGTTCTTC
TRBV7-8	.	TRBJ1-6	CASSLGRGYNNSPLHF	TGTGCCAGCAGCTTAGGCAGGGGTTATAATAATTCACCCCTACACTTT
TRBV10-3	.	TRBJ2-1	CAISDDNEQFF	TGTGCCATTAGCGATGACAATGAGCAGTTCTTC
TRBV7-9	.	TRBJ2-1	CASSLGAAGNNEQFF	TGTGCCAGCAGCTTAGGCGCGGCGGGGAACAATGAGCAGTTCTTC
TRBV7-2	.	TRBJ2-3	CASSSGAVGTDTQYF	TGTGCCAGCAGCTCAGGGGCGGTAGGCACAGATACGCAGTATTTT
TRBV4-3	.	TRBJ1-1	CASSQGGGGLNTEAFF	TGCGCCAGCAGCCAAGGGGGAGGAGGGTTGAACACTGAAGCTTTCTTT
TRBV28	.	TRBJ2-1	CASRGHPARNEQFF	TGTGCCAGCAGAGGACACCCGGCGAGGAATGAGCAGTTCTTC
TRBV6-1	.	TRBJ1-4	CASARVEANEKLFF	TGTGCCAGCGCTCGGGTGGAGGCTAATGAAAAACTGTTTTTT
TRBV28	.	TRBJ1-1	CASSLLTGRRAEAFF	TGTGCCAGCAGTTTATTAACAGGTAGACGCGCTGAAGCTTTCTTT
TRBV7-3	.	TRBJ1-3	CASSLSHSGNTIYF	TGTGCCAGCAGCTTAAGTCACTCTGGAAACACCATATATTTT
TRBV7-8	TRBD1	TRBJ2-7	CASSLTDGTEAYEQYF	TGTGCCAGCAGCTTAACCGACGGGACAGAGGCCTACGAGCAGTACTTC
TRBV6-1	TRBD1	TRBJ1-2	CASSEGQGGYGYTF	TGTGCCAGCAGTGAAGGACAGGGCGGCTATGGCTACACCTTC
TRBV19	TRBD2	TRBJ2-5	CASSTRLAGGEFQETQYF	TGTGCCAGTAGTACTCGACTAGCGGGAGGGGAATTCCAAGAGACCCAGTACTTC
TRBV4-1	.	TRBJ2-2	CASSPQGGASTGELFF	TGCGCCAGCAGCCCCCAAGGCGGGGCTTCCACCGGGGAGCTGTTTTTT
TRBV28	.	TRBJ1-1	CASTWRGLTEDFF	TGTGCCAGCACGTGGAGAGGGCTCACTGAAGATTTCTTT
TRBV25-1	.	TRBJ2-1	CASSDSGSYNEQFF	TGTGCCAGCAGTGACTCGGGCTCCTACAATGAGCAGTTCTTC
TRBV7-3	TRBD1	TRBJ2-2	CASSWTGGRMGELFF	TGTGCCAGCAGCTGGACAGGGGGCAGAATGGGGGAGCTGTTTTTT
TRBV5-4	TRBD1	TRBJ2-2	CASSQQGRTNTGELFF	TGTGCCAGCAGCCAACAGGGGCGTACGAACACCGGGGAGCTGTTTTTT
TRBV1	.	TRBJ2-7	CTSSLYLAGGPIYEQYF	TGCACCAGCAGCTTATACCTAGCGGGGGGGCCGATCTACGAGCAGTACTTC
TRBV6-1	.	TRBJ1-2	CASSGRQARNYGYTF	TGTGCCAGCAGTGGACGACAGGCTAGAAACTATGGCTACACCTTC
TRBV29-1	TRBD2	TRBJ2-7	CSVNGGRPPYEQYF	TGCAGCGTGAATGGCGGGAGGCCCCCCTACGAGCAGTACTTC
TRBV9	.	TRBJ2-5	CASSVGTAPQETQYF	TGTGCCAGCAGCGTAGGGACAGCACCCCAAGAGACCCAGTACTTC
TRBV5-1	TRBD2	TRBJ2-3	CASSLEAGVSTDTQYF	TGCGCCAGCAGCTTGGAGGCGGGAGTTAGCACAGATACGCAGTATTTT
TRBV9	.	TRBJ2-5	CASSVGGTYQETQYF	TGTGCCAGCAGCGTAGGTGGGACATACCAAGAGACCCAGTACTTC
TRBV6-5	.	TRBJ1-5	CASSYANPGWHQPQHF	TGTGCCAGCAGTTACGCTAATCCAGGGTGGCATCAGCCCCAGCATTTT
TRBV7-8	TRBD2	TRBJ2-7	CASSPVRTSGTYEQYF	TGTGCCAGCAGCCCTGTCAGGACTAGCGGAACCTACGAGCAGTACTTC
TRBV7-9	.	TRBJ1-3	CASSSSGSGNTIYF	TGTGCCAGCAGCTCCTCCGGCTCTGGAAACACCATATATTTT
TRBV28	.	TRBJ1-2	CASSPSRGLYGYTF	TGTGCCAGCAGCCCCTCTCGCGGGCTCTATGGCTACACCTTC
TRBV5-1	.	TRBJ1-1	CASSPAARMNTEAFF	TGCGCCAGCAGCCCCGCGGCCAGAATGAACACTGAAGCTTTCTTT
TRBV19	.	TRBJ2-2	CASAGTTNTGELFF	TGTGCCAGTGCCGGGACAACGAACACCGGGGAGCTGTTTTTT
TRBV7-2	TRBD1	TRBJ1-6	CASSFTIDRGNSPLHF	TGTGCCAGCAGCTTCACTATAGACAGGGGGAATTCACCCCTCCACTTT
TRBV6-1	TRBD1	TRBJ1-5	CASSDSRFRTGGNQPQHF	TGTGCCAGCAGTGATTCCCGGTTTAGGACAGGGGGCAATCAGCCCCAGCATTTT
TRBV4-3	.	TRBJ2-2	CASSQDRQTGELFF	TGCGCCAGCAGCCAAGATCGTCAGACCGGGGAGCTGTTTTTT
TRBV25-1	.	TRBJ2-7	CASRQTRTLPYEQYF	TGTGCCAGCAGACAAACTAGGACCCTACCCTACGAGCAGTACTTC
TRBV7-2	TRBD2	TRBJ2-3	CASSTRSGGRADTQYF	TGTGCCAGCAGCACCCGTAGCGGGGGGCGGGCAGATACGCAGTATTTT
TRBV4-3	TRBD1	TRBJ1-1	CASSQGAGGHTEAFF	TGCGCCAGCAGCCAAGGGGCAGGGGGCCACACTGAAGCTTTCTTT
TRBV18	.	TRBJ1-6	CASSPQESSYNSPLHF	TGTGCCAGCTCACCACAGGAGAGCTCCTATAATTCACCCCTCCACTTT
TRBV9	.	TRBJ2-5	CASSVRGSQETQYF	TGTGCCAGCAGCGTTCGCGGGTCGCAAGAGACCCAGTACTTC
TRBV18	.	TRBJ2-5	CASSPPVGETQYF	TGTGCCAGCTCACCACCGGTCGGGGAGACCCAGTACTTC
TRBV4-1	TRBD1	TRBJ1-2	CASMGTGVYGYTF	TGCGCCAGCATGGGGACAGGGGTCTATGGCTACACCTTC
TRBV27	TRBD1	TRBJ2-5	CASSPGTGPPGTQYF	TGTGCCAGCAGTCCCGGGACAGGACCTCCAGGGACCCAGTACTTC
TRBV30	.	TRBJ2-7	CAWSVDQGSREQYF	TGTGCCTGGAGTGTTGACCAGGGGAGCCGAGAGCAGTACTTC
TRBV18	.	TRBJ2-7	CASSLGYGPPTYEQYF	TGTGCCAGCTCATTAGGTTATGGGCCACCAACCTACGAGCAGTACTTC